Included here is one T cell receptor beta chain sequence, with context. Original processing methods: The assay estimated nucleated cells by amplifying reference gene primers. Some clones are missing from TCRdb's copy, which holds only in-frame ones; the method was immunoSEQ multiplex PCR. V and J calls and clone size are as listed in that table; D and trimming were resolved from the DNA. The table has over 95,000 clones, around 81% seen once. These data are taken from a study of blood T cell repertoires in COVID-19. Study as a whole: The United States, Italy and Spain were the sources of the acute and convalescent COVID-19 samples. PBMCs, B-cell-depleted T cells, or T cells were the source of the cDNA or gDNA that made up the material.

Germline-derived CDR1 and CDR2 are SGDLS and YYNGEE. The V gene lost 3 bases and the J gene lost 0 bases, with 10 bases spanning the gap. This CDR3 comprises 14 residues. Sequencing was done on a sample of peripheral blood. The rearrangement links TRBV9 to TRBJ2-7, with TRBD1 as a possible D gene (6 bases). This TCR was recovered from a human donor in a cohort sampled during active COVID-19. CDR3 residues: CASSGQVDSYEQYF. CDR3 DNA: TGTGCCAGCAGCGGACAGGTCGACTCCTACGAGCAGTACTTC.